Listed here are 18 T cell receptor beta chains from one sample, sequenced in a study of cytomegalovirus exposure and HLA in healthy donors. PCR used 60 Vbeta primers and 13 Jbeta primers. Here immunoSEQ multiplex PCR was the method, and the copy in TCRdb shows in-frame clones only, minus some. Counted here are about 95,000 clones, 78% occurring once; the ten biggest clones make up roughly 4%. Sequenced sample: PBMCs. The receptor source for this set is a woman aged 40 to 55 in good health and CMV-seropositive.

This sequence joins TRBV5-1 and TRBJ2-5, with D possibly being TRBD1 (5 bases). This CDR3 region has 14 residues. The V end was cut by 1 base, the J end by 1 base, with 8 bases between. CDR1 is SGHRS and CDR2 is YFSETQ in the germline V gene. The chain's CDR3 is CASSLRGPQETQYF. CDR3 sequence (DNA): TGCGCCAGCAGCTTGAGGGGCCCCCAAGAGACCCAGTACTTC.

The chain has TRBV7-6 and TRBJ1-5; weak D call: TRBD1 (6 bases). Germline V CDR1 and CDR2: SGHVS, FNYEAQ. Trimming removed 2 bases at V and 6 bases at J, with 11 bases between. The length of the CDR3 is 14 residues. The CDR3 reads CASSLNRESQPQHF. DNA of the CDR3: TGTGCCAGCAGCTTAAACAGGGAGAGTCAGCCCCAGCATTTT.

J is TRBJ2-3 and V is TRBV29-1, with 7 bases aligning to TRBD1. Germline V gene sequence: CDR1 SQVTM, CDR2 ANQGSEA. V gave up 6 bases and J gave up 2 bases; unmatched junction bases: 8. This CDR3 spans 14 amino acids. CDR3 sequence: CSVSGTAITDTQYF. The CDR3 DNA is TGCAGCGTATCCGGGACAGCTATCACAGATACGCAGTATTTT.

This chain uses TRBV5-8 with TRBJ2-1, with D perhaps matching TRBD2 (6 bases). The V gene lost 0 bases and the J gene lost 2 bases, with 9 bases spanning the gap. The V gene's germline CDR1 is SGHTS and CDR2 YDEGEE. The CDR3 extends over 15 amino acids. Written as DNA, the CDR3 is TGTGCCAGCAGCTTGGGGGCTAGCGCCTACAATGAGCAGTTCTTC. It specifies CASSLGASAYNEQFF.

As regards this clone: One end of the junction fails to match germline, which may point to a read error. The J gene is TRBJ1-1, the V gene TRBV15, with D possibly matching TRBD1 (5 bases). Germline values: CDR1 LNHNV, CDR2 YYDKDF (reference sequence). The CDR3 runs to 16 residues. The CDR3 region has the DNA TGTGCCACCAGCCGAGAAAGGATAGGGGTGAACACTGAAGCTTTCTTT. Translated, it gives CATSRERIGVNTEAFF.

This chain joins TRBV29-1 and TRBJ1-1; D may be TRBD1 (5 bases). Trimming removed 2 bases at V and 9 bases at J, with 10 bases between. CDR1 is SQVTM, CDR2 ANQGSEA, per germline. This CDR3 is 11 amino acids long. This CDR3 reads CSVEWRGQAFF. DNA for the CDR3: TGCAGCGTTGAATGGAGGGGACAAGCTTTCTTT. The whole variable domain, filled in from reference TRBV29-1 and TRBJ1-1, reads SAVISQKPSRDICQRGTSLTIQCQVDSQVTMMFWYRQQPGQSLTLIATANQGSEATYESGFVIDKFPISRPNLTFSTLTVSNMSPEDSSIYLCSVEWRGQAFFGQGTRLTVV.

The chain links TRBV5-1 to TRBJ1-5, with D uncertain. V was shortened by 0 bases and J by 5 bases, with 9 bases between the two germline ends. The CDR3 covers 14 residues. Germline V gene sequence: CDR1 SGHRS, CDR2 YFSETQ. CDR3 residues: CASSLAGDHQPQHF. CDR3 DNA: TGCGCCAGCAGCTTGGCCGGGGATCATCAGCCCCAGCATTTT. Based on the CDR3 plus reference TRBV5-1 and TRBJ1-5, the full variable domain is KAGVTQTPRYLIKTRGQQVTLSCSPISGHRSVSWYQQTPGQGLQFLFEYFSETQRNKGNFPGRFSGRQFSNSRSEMNVSTLELGDSALYLCASSLAGDHQPQHFGDGTRLSIL.

The rearrangement uses TRBV28 and TRBJ1-4; D is unclear. The CDR3 has 15 amino acids. V was trimmed by 6 bases and J by 2 bases, leaving 13 bases between them. CDR1 MDHEN and CDR2 SYDVKM come from the germline V gene. This chain's CDR3 is CASRPTMETNEKLFF. For the CDR3, the DNA is TGTGCCAGCAGGCCTACAATGGAGACTAATGAAAAACTGTTTTTT.

This clone has more than one count but fewer than ten. This chain links TRBV10-1 with TRBJ2-3, with TRBD1 matching over 8 bases. J gave up 4 bases and V 2 bases, and 2 bases lay outside the gene matches. CDR3 length equals 14 residues. The germline V gene encodes CDR1 WNHNN and CDR2 SYGVQD (reference sequence). The CDR3 spells CASSEGQGPDTQYF. DNA for the CDR3: TGCGCCAGCAGTGAGGGACAGGGTCCAGATACGCAGTATTTT.

This clone was seen a few times. V gene TRBV2 combines with J gene TRBJ2-4, with D perhaps matching TRBD2 (6 bases). From germline, CDR1 is SNHLY and CDR2 FYNNEI. The CDR3 runs to 13 residues. Trimming removed 4 bases at V and 7 bases at J, with 11 bases between. CDR3 sequence reads: CASSVAEGNIQYF. In DNA form, the CDR3 reads TGTGCCAGCAGTGTGGCGGAGGGGAACATTCAGTACTTC.

The V call is TRBV6-5, the J call TRBJ1-1, with D perhaps matching TRBD1 (5 bases). Deletions cut 7 bases from V and 3 bases from J, with 12 bases between. The length of the CDR3 is 13 residues. In germline, CDR1 is MNHEY, CDR2 SVGAGI. For the CDR3, the DNA is TGTGCCAGCACGGAAGGGGCCCACACTGAAGCTTTCTTT. The encoded protein is CASTEGAHTEAFF.

In its sample, this clone was seen once. This chain connects TRBV5-4 to TRBJ2-1, with a weak D call TRBD2 (7 bases). Germline V gene sequence: CDR1 SGHNT, CDR2 YYREEE (reference sequence). The germline V and J ends were trimmed by 0 bases and 5 bases, with 15 bases remaining between them. The CDR3 runs to 16 residues. The DNA of the CDR3 is TGTGCCAGCAGCTTGGGGGGGGCTAGCGGTAACAATGAGCAGTTCTTC. Protein: CASSLGGASGNNEQFF.

The gene calls are TRBV30 and TRBJ1-1; D ambiguous. Germline CDR1 is GTSNPN and CDR2 is SVGIG (reference sequence). This CDR3 contains 14 residues. V shed 4 bases and J shed 0 bases, with 12 bases lying between them. CDR3 nucleotide sequence: TGTGCCTGGACTCGCGCCAGGATGAACACTGAAGCTTTCTTT. It yields the protein CAWTRARMNTEAFF.

The chain combines TRBV5-1 with TRBJ2-2, with 15 positions matching TRBD2. Trimming removed 4 bases from V and 5 bases from J; junction bases left unmatched: 12. This CDR3 has 19 amino acids. From germline, CDR1 is SGHRS and CDR2 YFSETQ. The CDR3 DNA is TGCGCCAGCAGCCCGGGACTAGCGGGAGGTCGAGGAGAAACCGGGGAGCTGTTTTTT. The encoded protein is CASSPGLAGGRGETGELFF.

The J gene is TRBJ2-1, the V gene TRBV4-1; 11 bases fit TRBD1. Germline loops: CDR1 MGHRA, CDR2 YSYEKL. Trimming removed 7 bases from V and 10 bases from J; junction bases left unmatched: 9. The CDR3 covers 14 residues. The DNA for the CDR3 is TGCGCCAGCACAACCGAGGACAGGGGGCGGGAGCAGTTCTTC. Translated: CASTTEDRGREQFF.

The rearrangement uses TRBV18 and TRBJ2-1; maybe TRBD2 (6 bases). The CDR3 has 13 amino acids. Germline lookup yields CDR1 KGHSH and CDR2 LQKENI. V lost 3 bases and J 8 bases, leaving 11 bases between the germline ends. In DNA, the CDR3 is TGTGCCAGCTCACCTCGGGGGAGTGATGAGCAGTTCTTC. The encoded protein is CASSPRGSDEQFF.

This clone was recorded a few times. This rearrangement joins TRBV4-1 to TRBJ2-7; tentative D call: TRBD1 (5 bases). V lost 6 bases to trimming and J lost 0 bases, with 9 bases between them. Germline values: CDR1 MGHRA, CDR2 YSYEKL. This CDR3 is 13 amino acids long. CDR3 residues: CASSDSFSYEQYF. For the CDR3, the DNA is TGCGCCAGCAGTGACAGTTTCTCCTACGAGCAGTACTTC.

V gene TRBV19 combines with J gene TRBJ2-1; tentatively, D is TRBD2 (5 bases). V was cut by 5 bases and J by 6 bases, with 17 bases left in between. This CDR3 has 15 residues. CDR1 LNHDA and CDR2 SQIVND come from the germline V gene (reference sequence). CDR3 DNA: TGTGCCAGTAGTTACCGGGCTAGCCGGGGCAATGAGCAGTTCTTC. Translation: CASSYRASRGNEQFF.